This passage covers 9 T cell receptor beta chains from one sample sequenced in a study of T cell responses to AZD1222 COVID-19 vaccine. Produced via immunoSEQ multiplex PCR; TCRdb's table is partial and in-frame only. The table shows 130,000 to 150,000 clones, with roughly 93% occurring only once. Specimen: peripheral blood, collected 28 days after the second AZD1222 dose. The source of these receptors is an adult who received the AZD1222 COVID-19 vaccine.

The CDR3 loop reads CASSQEPGNQPQHF. CDR3 nucleotide sequence: TGCGCCAGCAGCCAAGAACCGGGCAATCAGCCCCAGCATTTT. The chain couples TRBV4-1 to TRBJ1-5; D unclear. The CDR3 is made up of 14 amino acids. Per germline, CDR1 MGHRA and CDR2 YSYEKL. Trimming removed 0 bases at V and 2 bases at J, with 5 bases between.

The J gene is TRBJ2-2, the V gene TRBV15; 8 nucleotides line up with TRBD1. CDR1 LNHNV and CDR2 YYDKDF come from the germline V gene (reference sequence). With 8 bases clipped from V and 4 bases from J, the junction kept 6 bases outside the gene matches. The CDR3 has 14 amino acids. In DNA, the CDR3 is TGTGCCACCGGACAGGGAGGCGGCACCGGGGAGCTGTTTTTT. Its protein is CATGQGGGTGELFF.

V is TRBV15 and J is TRBJ2-2; 14 bases align to TRBD2. CDR3 size: 19 residues. Per germline, CDR1 LNHNV and CDR2 YYDKDF (reference sequence). J gave up 5 bases and V 2 bases, and 10 bases lay outside the gene matches. In nucleotides, the CDR3 is TGTGCCACCAGCAGACCCCCGGGACTAGCGGGAGTGGGTACCGGGGAGCTGTTTTTT. It specifies CATSRPPGLAGVGTGELFF.

The sample holds a few counts of this clone. The V gene is TRBV9, the J gene TRBJ1-4, with D unresolved. Germline loops: CDR1 SGDLS, CDR2 YYNGEE. This CDR3 has 15 amino acids. V was trimmed by 0 bases and J by 3 bases, leaving 9 bases between them. In nucleotides, the CDR3 is TGTGCCAGCAGCGTAGGATTATCCCCTAATGAAAAACTGTTTTTT. This encodes CASSVGLSPNEKLFF.

This chain connects TRBV4-1 to TRBJ1-5; possible D gene TRBD1, 5 bases. Looked up from germline, CDR1 is MGHRA and CDR2 is YSYEKL. V was clipped by 4 bases and J by 0 bases, with 22 bases between them. The CDR3 consists of 19 residues. The CDR3 DNA reads as TGCGCCAGCAGCCCCTGGGACGACAAGCTGAAGTATAGCAATCAGCCCCAGCATTTT. Its translation is CASSPWDDKLKYSNQPQHF.

The chain uses TRBV6-2 or TRBV6-3 and TRBJ1-1, with D unresolved. Germline loops: CDR1 MNHEY, CDR2 SVGEGT. V was cut by 0 bases and J by 1 base, with 6 bases left in between. The CDR3 spans 14 residues. The CDR3 DNA reads as TGTGCCAGCAGTTACTCGGGGTCGAACACTGAAGCTTTCTTT. Amino acids: CASSYSGSNTEAFF.

The gene calls are TRBV27 and TRBJ2-7; 12 bases map to TRBD1. Germline V gives CDR1 MNHEY, CDR2 SMNVEV (reference sequence). CDR3 length equals 15 residues. V was pared by 8 bases and J by 6 bases, with 11 bases of the junction left unmatched. Written as DNA, the CDR3 is TGTGCCAGCCAACATCCGGGACAGGGGGCTTCCGAGCAGTACTTC. Translated, it gives CASQHPGQGASEQYF.

The V and J genes are TRBV19 and TRBJ2-6; tentatively, D is TRBD2 (5 bases). The CDR3 consists of 19 residues. Germline CDR1 and CDR2: LNHDA and SQIVND (reference sequence). Deletions cut 3 bases from V and 0 bases from J, with 18 bases between. The CDR3 sequence is CASSIILKGVGSGANVLTF. DNA for the CDR3: TGTGCCAGTAGTATTATATTAAAGGGAGTCGGCTCTGGGGCCAACGTCCTGACTTTC.

In DNA, the CDR3 is TGTGCCTGGAGTGTATATACCCTCTACACCTTC. Translation: CAWSVYTLYTF. The chain carries TRBV30 and TRBJ1-2; D remains ambiguous. Germline V gene sequence: CDR1 GTSNPN, CDR2 SVGIG (reference sequence). There are 11 residues in the CDR3. V was pared by 0 bases and J by 10 bases, with 9 bases between. Complete variable domain (other parts from reference TRBV30 and TRBJ1-2): SQTIHQWPATLVQPVGSPLSLECTVEGTSNPNLYWYRQAAGRGLQLLFYSVGIGQISSEVPQNLSASRPQDRQFILSSKKLLLSDSGFYLCAWSVYTLYTFGSGTRLTVV.